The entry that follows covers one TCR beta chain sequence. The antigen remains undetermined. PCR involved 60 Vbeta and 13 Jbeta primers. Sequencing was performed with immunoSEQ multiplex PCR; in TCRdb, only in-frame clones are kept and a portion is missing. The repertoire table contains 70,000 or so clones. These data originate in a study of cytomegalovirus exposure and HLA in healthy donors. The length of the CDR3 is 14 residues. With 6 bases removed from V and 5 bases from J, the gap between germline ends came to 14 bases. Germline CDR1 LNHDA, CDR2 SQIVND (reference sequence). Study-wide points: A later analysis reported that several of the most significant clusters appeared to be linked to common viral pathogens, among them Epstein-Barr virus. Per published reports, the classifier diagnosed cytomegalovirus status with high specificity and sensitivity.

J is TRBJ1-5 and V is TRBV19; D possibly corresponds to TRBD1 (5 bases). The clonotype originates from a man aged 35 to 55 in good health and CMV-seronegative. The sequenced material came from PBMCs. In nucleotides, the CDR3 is TGTGCCAGTAGCTACTCCTTAGGGGATCAGCCCCAGCATTTT. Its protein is CASSYSLGDQPQHF.